The T cell receptor beta chain under discussion was sequenced for a study of OX40 agonist ivuxolimab in advanced cancers. Study details: Every 2 weeks, ivuxolimab was infused into the patients intravenously at between 0.01 and 10 mg/kg.

Systemic immunosuppression or autoimmune disease history was grounds to exclude patients. Trimming cost V 2 bases and J 3 bases, with 8 bases left between them. The CDR3 runs to 14 residues. Germline CDR1 and CDR2: SGHAT and FQNNGV. Clones were sequenced by immunoSEQ multiplex PCR, and TCRdb holds only the in-frame ones, with some missing. The table has about 100,000 clones, about 89% seen once. This TCR was recovered from an adult with an advanced solid tumor such as melanoma, head and neck, liver or kidney cancer. Here the sequenced sample was CD4+ or CD8+ T cells sorted from blood, taken in a trial of the OX40 agonist ivuxolimab. This chain connects TRBV11-2 to TRBJ2-1; D is undetermined. The CDR3 DNA reads as TGTGCCAGCAGCTTACCGGACGTCTACAATGAGCAGTTCTTC. Its translation is CASSLPDVYNEQFF.